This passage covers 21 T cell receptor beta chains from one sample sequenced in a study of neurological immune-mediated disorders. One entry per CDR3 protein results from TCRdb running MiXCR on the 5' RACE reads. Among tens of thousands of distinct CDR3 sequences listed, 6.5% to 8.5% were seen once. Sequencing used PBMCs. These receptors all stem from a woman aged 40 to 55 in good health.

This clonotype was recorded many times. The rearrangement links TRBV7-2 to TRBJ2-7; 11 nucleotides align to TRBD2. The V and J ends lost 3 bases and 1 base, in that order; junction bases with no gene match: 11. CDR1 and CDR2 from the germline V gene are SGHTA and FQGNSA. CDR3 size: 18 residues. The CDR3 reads CASSFLTSGRRRSYEQYF. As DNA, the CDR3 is TGTGCCAGCAGCTTTCTTACTAGCGGGAGAAGAAGGTCCTACGAGCAGTACTTC.

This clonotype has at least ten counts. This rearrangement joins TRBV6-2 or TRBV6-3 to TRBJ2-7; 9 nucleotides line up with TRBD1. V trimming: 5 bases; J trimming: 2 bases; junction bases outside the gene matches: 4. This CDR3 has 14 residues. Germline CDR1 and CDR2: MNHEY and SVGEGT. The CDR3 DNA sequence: TGTGCCAGCAGTCGGAGGACAGGGGCCTACGAGCAGTACTTC. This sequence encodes CASSRRTGAYEQYF.

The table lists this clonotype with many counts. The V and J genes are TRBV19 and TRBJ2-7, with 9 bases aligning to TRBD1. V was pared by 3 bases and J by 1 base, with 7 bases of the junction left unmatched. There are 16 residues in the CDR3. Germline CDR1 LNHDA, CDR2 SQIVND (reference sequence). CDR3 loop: CASSMPQGQGSYEQYF. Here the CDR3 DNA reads TGTGCCAGTAGTATGCCCCAGGGACAGGGATCCTACGAGCAGTACTTC.

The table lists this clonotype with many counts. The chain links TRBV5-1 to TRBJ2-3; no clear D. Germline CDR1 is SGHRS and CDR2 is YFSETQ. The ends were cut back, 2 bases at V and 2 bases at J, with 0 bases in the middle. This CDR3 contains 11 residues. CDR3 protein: CASSFTDTQYF. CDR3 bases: TGCGCCAGCAGCTTCACAGATACGCAGTATTTT.

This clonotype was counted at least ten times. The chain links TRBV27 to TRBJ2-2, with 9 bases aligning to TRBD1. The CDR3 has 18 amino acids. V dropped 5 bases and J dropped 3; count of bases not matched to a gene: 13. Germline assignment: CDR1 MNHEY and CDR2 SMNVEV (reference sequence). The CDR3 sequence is CASSLLRTGVKDTGELFF. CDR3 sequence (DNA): TGTGCCAGCAGTCTCTTAAGGACAGGGGTCAAGGACACCGGGGAGCTGTTTTTT.

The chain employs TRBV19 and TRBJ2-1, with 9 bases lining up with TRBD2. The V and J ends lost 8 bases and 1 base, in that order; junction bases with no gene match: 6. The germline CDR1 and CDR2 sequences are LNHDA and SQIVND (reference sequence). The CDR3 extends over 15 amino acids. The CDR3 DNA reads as TGTGCCAGTCGTCCGGGACTAGCATCCTACAATGAGCAGTTCTTC. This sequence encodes CASRPGLASYNEQFF.

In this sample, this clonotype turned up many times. The CDR3 spells CSASGGPSVVDTEAFF. CDR3 bases: TGCAGTGCTAGTGGGGGACCGTCTGTGGTTGACACTGAAGCTTTCTTT. The chain carries TRBV20-1 and TRBJ1-1; possible D gene TRBD1, 5 bases. CDR1 is DFQATT, CDR2 SNEGSKA, per germline (reference sequence). Trimming pared 3 bases from V and 3 bases from J, leaving 20 bases between. CDR3 length equals 16 residues.

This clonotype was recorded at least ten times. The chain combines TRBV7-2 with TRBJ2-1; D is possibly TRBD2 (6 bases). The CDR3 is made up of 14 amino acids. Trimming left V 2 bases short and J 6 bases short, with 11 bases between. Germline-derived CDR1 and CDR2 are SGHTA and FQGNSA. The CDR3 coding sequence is TGTGCCAGCAGCTTACAGCCCGGGGGCAATGAGCAGTTCTTC. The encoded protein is CASSLQPGGNEQFF.

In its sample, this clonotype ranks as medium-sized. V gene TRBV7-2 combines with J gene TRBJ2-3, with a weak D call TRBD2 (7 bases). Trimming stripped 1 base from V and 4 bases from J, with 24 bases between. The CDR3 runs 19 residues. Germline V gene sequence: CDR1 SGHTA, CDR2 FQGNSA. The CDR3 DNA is TGTGCCAGCAGCTTAGTCCGTACTCGGGGGGCCGGAATCGCAGATACGCAGTATTTT. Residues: CASSLVRTRGAGIADTQYF.

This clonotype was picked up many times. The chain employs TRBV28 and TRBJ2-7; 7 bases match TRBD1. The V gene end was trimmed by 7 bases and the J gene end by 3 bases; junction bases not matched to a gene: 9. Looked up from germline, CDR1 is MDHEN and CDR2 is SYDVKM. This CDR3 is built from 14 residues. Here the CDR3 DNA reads TGTGCCAGCAATCGAGGGACAGACTTCTACGAGCAGTACTTC. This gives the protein CASNRGTDFYEQYF. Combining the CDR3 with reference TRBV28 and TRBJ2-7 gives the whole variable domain DVKVTQSSRYLVKRTGEKVFLECVQDMDHENMFWYRQDPGLGLRLIYFSYDVKMKEKGDIPEGYSVSREKKERFSLILESASTNQTSMYLCASNRGTDFYEQYFGPGTRLTVT.

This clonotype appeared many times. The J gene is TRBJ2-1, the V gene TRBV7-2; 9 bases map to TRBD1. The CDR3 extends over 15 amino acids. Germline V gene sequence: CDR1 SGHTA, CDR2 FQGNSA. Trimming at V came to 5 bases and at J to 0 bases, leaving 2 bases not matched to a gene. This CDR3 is CASSPDRGSYNEQFF. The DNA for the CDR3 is TGTGCCAGCAGCCCGGACAGGGGCTCCTACAATGAGCAGTTCTTC.

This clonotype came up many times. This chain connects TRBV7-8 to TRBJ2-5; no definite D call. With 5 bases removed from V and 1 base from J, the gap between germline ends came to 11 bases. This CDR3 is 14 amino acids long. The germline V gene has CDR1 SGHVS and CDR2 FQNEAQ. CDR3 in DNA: TGTGCCAGCAGCCGTAAGACGGCCCAAGAGACCCAGTACTTC. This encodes CASSRKTAQETQYF.

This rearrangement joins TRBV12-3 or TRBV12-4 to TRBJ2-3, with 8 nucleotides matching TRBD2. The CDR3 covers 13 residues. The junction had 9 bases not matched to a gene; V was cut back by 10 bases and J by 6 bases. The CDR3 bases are TGTGCCATCACCCGGGGGGGCGAGGATACGCAGTATTTT. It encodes CAITRGGEDTQYF.

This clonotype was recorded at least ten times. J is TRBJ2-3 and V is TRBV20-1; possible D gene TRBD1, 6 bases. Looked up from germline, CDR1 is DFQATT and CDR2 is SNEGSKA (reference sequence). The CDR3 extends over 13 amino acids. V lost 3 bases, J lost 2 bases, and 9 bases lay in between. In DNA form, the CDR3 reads TGCAGTGCTAGCAGGGGCAACACAGATACGCAGTATTTT. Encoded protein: CSASRGNTDTQYF.

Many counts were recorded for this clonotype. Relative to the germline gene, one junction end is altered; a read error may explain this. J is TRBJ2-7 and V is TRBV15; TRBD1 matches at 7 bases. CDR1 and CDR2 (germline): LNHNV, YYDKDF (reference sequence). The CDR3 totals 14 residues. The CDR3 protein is CATSEGGSSNEQYF. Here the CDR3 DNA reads TGTGCCACCAGCGAAGGGGGCAGCTCCAACGAGCAGTACTTC.

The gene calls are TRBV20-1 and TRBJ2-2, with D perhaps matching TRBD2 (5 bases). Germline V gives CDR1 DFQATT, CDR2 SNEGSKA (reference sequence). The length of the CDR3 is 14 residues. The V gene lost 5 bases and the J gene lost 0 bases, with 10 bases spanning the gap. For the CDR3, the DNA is TGCAGTGCTCCCGGGATCGCGAACACCGGGGAGCTGTTTTTT. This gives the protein CSAPGIANTGELFF.

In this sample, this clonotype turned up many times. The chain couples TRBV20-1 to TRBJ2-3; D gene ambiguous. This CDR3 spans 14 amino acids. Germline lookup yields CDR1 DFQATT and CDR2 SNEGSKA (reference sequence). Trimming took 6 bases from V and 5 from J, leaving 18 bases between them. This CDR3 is CSATIAERGDTQYF. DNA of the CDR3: TGCAGTGCGACCATCGCGGAACGAGGAGATACGCAGTATTTT.

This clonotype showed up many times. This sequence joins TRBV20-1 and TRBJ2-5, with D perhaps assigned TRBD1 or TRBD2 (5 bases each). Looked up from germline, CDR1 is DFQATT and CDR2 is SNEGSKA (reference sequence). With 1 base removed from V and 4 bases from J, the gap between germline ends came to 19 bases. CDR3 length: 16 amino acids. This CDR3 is CSARALTRGLSETQYF. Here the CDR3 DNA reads TGCAGTGCTAGAGCCCTCACGAGGGGTTTATCAGAGACCCAGTACTTC.

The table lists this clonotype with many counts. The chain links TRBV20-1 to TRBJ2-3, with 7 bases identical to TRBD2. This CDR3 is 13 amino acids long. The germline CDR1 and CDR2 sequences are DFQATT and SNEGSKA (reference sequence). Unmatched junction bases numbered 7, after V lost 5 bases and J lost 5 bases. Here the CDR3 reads CSARREVVDTQYF. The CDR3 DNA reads TGCAGTGCTCGCCGGGAGGTGGTAGATACGCAGTATTTT.

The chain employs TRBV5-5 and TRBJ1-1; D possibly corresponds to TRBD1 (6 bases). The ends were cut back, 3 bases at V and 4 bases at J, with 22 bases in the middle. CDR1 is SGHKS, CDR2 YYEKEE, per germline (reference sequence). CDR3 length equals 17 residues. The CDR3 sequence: CASSSHPRGGAGTEAFF. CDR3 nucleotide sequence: TGTGCCAGCAGCTCGCACCCCCGGGGGGGCGCTGGCACTGAAGCTTTCTTT.

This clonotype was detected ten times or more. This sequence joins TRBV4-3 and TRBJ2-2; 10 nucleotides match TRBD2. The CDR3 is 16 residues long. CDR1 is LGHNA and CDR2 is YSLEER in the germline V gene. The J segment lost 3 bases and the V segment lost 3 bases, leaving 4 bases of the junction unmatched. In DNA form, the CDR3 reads TGCGCCAGCAGCCACGGGGGACTAGCGTACACCGGGGAGCTGTTTTTT. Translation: CASSHGGLAYTGELFF.